This T cell receptor (beta chain) appears in the sequencing data of a study of cytomegalovirus exposure and HLA in healthy donors. About the study: The Caucasian-associated ancestry cluster contained more than 75% of the roughly 370 genotyped donors.

Notes on the study in general: A later analysis associated 15,000 to 20,000 TCR beta sequences with HLA alleles at a 0.05 false discovery rate.

Comments on this clone: Antigen: not known.

Healthy bone marrow donors made up the donors. Vbeta (60) and Jbeta (13) primers were used in the PCR. Method: immunoSEQ multiplex PCR; TCRdb's copy keeps in-frame clones and lacks some. The sample records more than 120,000 clones, 70% to 85% being singletons. This CDR3 has 14 amino acids. The V gene lost 0 bases and the J gene lost 5 bases, with 9 bases spanning the gap. Germline V CDR1 and CDR2: SGDLS, YYNGEE. Sequencing used PBMCs. This clonotype was obtained from a male donor in good health and CMV-seronegative. J is TRBJ2-1 and V is TRBV9; a weak D match, TRBD2 (5 bases). CDR3 loop: CASSVVGVDNEQFF. Here the CDR3 DNA reads TGTGCCAGCAGCGTAGTCGGGGTCGACAATGAGCAGTTCTTC.